This T cell receptor (beta chain) was captured by sequencing in a study of cytomegalovirus exposure and HLA in healthy donors. The study, taken as a whole, reports: The authors later found HLA-associated TCR beta chains more clonally expanded than equally common others. When a later analysis was performed, an Asian-associated ancestry cluster reportedly had fewer N-insertions than the approximately 680-donor mean. Earlier analysis looked at TCR beta V segments, and most were productive about 87% or about 30% of the time. Trimming of TCR beta V- and J-genes showed a link, identified in a later analysis, to a missense DCLRE1C variant.

Points on this clone: Its antigen is unknown.

Researchers ran the PCR with 60 Vbeta and 13 Jbeta primers. Produced via immunoSEQ multiplex PCR; TCRdb's table is partial and in-frame only. The sample lists about 21,000 clones; about 77% were seen once. Looked up from germline, CDR1 is SGHDT and CDR2 is YYEEEE. This CDR3 contains 14 residues. The V end was cut by 4 bases, the J end by 3 bases, with 11 bases between. The chain carries TRBV5-6 and TRBJ2-4; a weak D match, TRBD1 (6 bases). Sequencing was done on a sample of PBMCs. This clonotype was sampled from a man aged 55 to 70 in good health and CMV-seronegative. In DNA form, the CDR3 reads TGTGCCAGCAGCGATCAGGGACACAAAAACATTCAGTACTTC. It translates to CASSDQGHKNIQYF. Based on the CDR3 plus reference TRBV5-6 and TRBJ2-4, the full variable domain is DAGVTQSPTHLIKTRGQQVTLRCSPKSGHDTVSWYQQALGQGPQFIFQYYEEEERQRGNFPDRFSGHQFPNYSSELNVNALLLGDSALYLCASSDQGHKNIQYFGAGTRLSVL.